This T cell receptor (beta chain) is from a study of CD8+CD57+ T cells in acquired aplastic anemia. Patients chosen for sequencing had shown CD8+CD57+ cell expansion by flow cytometry. With no exception, the patients had severe acquired aplastic anemia. By the time of blood sampling, patients had still received no therapy. Germline-derived CDR1 and CDR2 are LGHNT and FRNRAP. The V and J ends lost 4 bases and 8 bases, in that order; junction bases with no gene match: 10. CDR3 length equals 14 residues. Investigators profiled TCR beta VDJ and CDR3 from genomic DNA template. TCRdb ran MiXCR on the reads and lists one entry per CDR3 protein. Of over 150,000 distinct CDR3 sequences listed, 63% were seen once; the top ten hold 40% to 50%. This clonotype has a handful of counts. A read error may explain this, as a much larger clone is one base away.

What was sequenced was sorted CD4+, CD8+, or CD8+CD57+ T cells (not recorded which) from PBMCs. This sequence joins TRBV12-5 and TRBJ1-2; 7 nucleotides match TRBD1. The receptor was derived from a human donor with aplastic anemia. The CDR3: CASGSSGRGKGYTF. As DNA, the CDR3 is TGTGCTAGTGGTTCCTCGGGCAGGGGGAAGGGCTACACCTTC.